The clone carrying this T cell receptor (beta chain) showed up just once. The assay was immunoSEQ multiplex PCR, and TCRdb's table has in-frame clones only and misses some. The table lists 100,000 or so clones, about 92% of them singletons, with under 1.5% in the top ten. The CDR3 contains 18 residues. Germline loops: CDR1 GTSNPN, CDR2 SVGIG (reference sequence). V shed 0 bases and J shed 1 base, with 19 bases lying between them. These data are taken from a study of T cell changes during pregnancy in multiple sclerosis. The rearrangement uses TRBV30 and TRBJ2-4, with D perhaps TRBD1 (7 bases). The specimen was peripheral blood, collected in the second trimester of pregnancy. This TCR came from a female donor with multiple sclerosis, enrolled in a pregnancy study. The CDR3 sequence: CAWSVHGRGATAKNIQYF. The CDR3 nucleotides are TGTGCCTGGAGTGTACATGGCAGGGGGGCGACGGCCAAAAACATTCAGTACTTC. Supplemented by reference TRBV30 and TRBJ2-4, the full variable domain reads SQTIHQWPATLVQPVGSPLSLECTVEGTSNPNLYWYRQAAGRGLQLLFYSVGIGQISSEVPQNLSASRPQDRQFILSSKKLLLSDSGFYLCAWSVHGRGATAKNIQYFGAGTRLSVL.